This T cell receptor beta chain came from a study of blood T cells in healthy people across ages. A sample-barcoded 5' primer and a J-beta primer mix were used in a second PCR of roughly 6 to 11 cycles. MiXCR, run by TCRdb on the 5' RACE reads, gives a single entry per CDR3 protein. The sample carries about 800,000 distinct CDR3 sequences, about 62% recorded once. This receptor was identified in a man in his thirties or forties in good health. Sequencing was carried out using blood.

The CDR3 nucleotides read TGTGCCAGCAGCCAAGATAGTCCCGTAACCTACGAGCAGTACTTC. Translation: CASSQDSPVTYEQYF. The chain couples TRBV4-2 to TRBJ2-7; D unresolved. Looked up from germline, CDR1 is LGHNA and CDR2 is YNFKEQ. V was trimmed by 0 bases and J by 2 bases, leaving 11 bases between them. The CDR3 consists of 15 residues.